This TCR beta chain was recorded in a study of cytomegalovirus exposure and HLA in healthy donors (dated by TCRdb to 2017 to 2019). Notes on the research overall: An earlier analysis of some 600 of the donors reported 276 Gb of sequence data and 117 million unique TCR beta sequences obtained from 180 million or so T cells. About 280 gigabases of sequencing data and tens of millions of unique TCR sequences were included in an early release covering several hundred HLA-typed donors. The genetic ancestry cluster associated with self-reported Caucasian donors included 81% of the roughly 390 genotyped donors. The aim of the study was to test whether cataloging public T cell receptors could identify signatures of past pathogen exposure. Using immunosequencing, the study profiled T cell repertoires from approximately 700 subjects and related those repertoires to cytomegalovirus serostatus. Along with the roughly 670-subject first cohort, a separate validation cohort of over a hundred different subjects was used. To predict cytomegalovirus infection status, the study brought together high-throughput TCR immunosequencing, statistical association of individual TCRs with disease status, and machine learning. To study patterns of TCR occurrence, a later analysis re-analyzed previously published TCR beta repertoires from 700 or so donors and added high-resolution HLA genotyping. The later analysis used no new phenotypic data to find candidate immune exposures, relying instead on TCR beta sequences and their occurrence across donors. To decide whether each TCR beta V gene segment behaved as functional or pseudogenic, an earlier analysis of approximately 590 of the donors relied on high-throughput TCR beta sequencing. Donor age, sex, ethnicity and CMV serostatus were collected together with the repertoire data. Genome-wide SNP genotypes for about 55% of the 666 donors were used in a later genetic analysis, which treated that subset as a discovery cohort. Every repertoire in the discovery cohort had been generated on one and the same sequencing platform. Both class I and class II loci were covered by HLA typing, at four-digit resolution. Typing coverage varied by locus: about 629-640 donors for A, B, C, DRB1 and DQB1; under 550 for DQA1; more than 600 for DPA1; roughly 450 for DPB1. Four or five DR-DQ haplotypes were treated as single units for association and clustering because of strong linkage in the cohort. Among about 400 genotyped donors of the cohort, an average of roughly 230,000 unique TCR beta nucleotide sequences was sequenced per donor, of which 15% to 20% were non-productive.

The cohort was made up of 500 to 800 healthy bone marrow donors. At the time of sampling, all cohort members were nominally healthy, though unrecorded immune exposures were likely present. The donor tested CMV seronegative, placing the donor among the approximately 400 seronegative members of the cohort. Each donor provided a peripheral blood sample, and peripheral blood mononuclear cells were used for TCR beta sequencing. The Qiagen DNeasy Blood Extraction Kit was used to extract genomic DNA from the blood cell samples. The library came from the immunoSEQ multiplex PCR assay. For the multiplex PCR, a mixture combining 60 forward primers for TCR Vbeta segments and 13 reverse primers for TCR Jbeta segments was used. A multiplex PCR assay on genomic DNA amplified the CDR3 region of rearranged TCR beta genes. Amplified TCR beta libraries were sequenced as 87-base-pair reads on the Illumina HiSeq System. The published analysis was carried out like this. In a later analysis, tens of millions of unique TCR beta chains were counted across the approximately 670 repertoires, and around 10 million of these chains were shared by at least two donors. A nearest-neighbor algorithm error-corrected the raw reads and collapsed the reads into unique sequences, merging closely related sequences to remove PCR and sequencing errors. V, D and J gene segments were assigned by aligning CDR3 sequences to IMGT reference sequences. For a sequence to be retained, a match of at least six nucleotides to both a V gene segment and a J gene segment was required. Rearrangements were classified as productive when the CDR3 lacked stop codons and remained in frame with V and J, and all other rearrangements were classified as non-productive. Following IMGT convention, CDR3 was defined as the stretch from the second conserved V-encoded cysteine up to the conserved J-encoded phenylalanine. The earlier analysis of about 530 of the donors excluded any sequence lacking an unambiguous match to a single V gene segment. An earlier analysis of a few hundred of the donors classified V segments as functional when productive rearrangements were above 56.7% and as segregating when the standard deviation between donors was above 5%. A statistical classification framework was built to diagnose cytomegalovirus status from the catalog of TCR beta chain sequences. In a later analysis, V and J genes were assigned by comparing TCR nucleotide sequences against IMGT/GENE-DB human TR gene sequences. Using the TCRdist pipeline, a later analysis assigned CDR3 sequences along with most-parsimonious VDJ recombination scenarios. In a later analysis, each TCR beta chain was defined by its CDR3 amino acid sequence together with its V-gene family, and reads lacking a unique V-gene family were excluded. As a way to deal with suspected cross-contamination and a sequencing artifact, a later analysis dropped 450 to 700 nucleotide sequences that were highly shared and had low generation probability. In a later analysis, a clonal expansion index for each public chain was calculated from normalized within-repertoire ranks of inferred template counts. Generation probabilities in a later analysis came from a VDJ recombination model fitted to out-of-frame rearrangements, and those results were checked against IGoR. In a later analysis, hypergeometric tests were used to score TCR-TCR, TCR-HLA and TCR-CMV co-occurrence, with a repertoire-size bias correction applied to TCR pairs. A later analysis estimated false discovery rates by permuting HLA or CMV assignments 20 times. In a later analysis, co-occurring TCRs were grouped using DBSCAN, with TCRdist sequence similarity added in when clustering inside HLA-allele-positive subsets. Co-occurrence clustering excluded repertoires with fewer than 30,000 or more than 120,000 public chains, plus five with anomalous nucleotide sharing. What TCRdb holds here is the immuneACCESS table cut down to in-frame rearrangements. Part of the clones is not present; checked against another copy, under half of the missing clones reflect an unresolved V gene, and the others are unexplained. The D gene and trimming were derived from the DNA, and the V and J assignments and clone size from that table. Counted in this sample were 250,000 to 350,000 clones; about 90% of them appeared once. The ten largest account for more than 2% of the sample.

This clone was seen just once. Its antigen target is currently unknown. There are no base qualities to consult, and no much larger clone falls within one base. Beyond this particular receptor, the publication reports: In a later analysis, TCR association rates were found to vary across HLA loci, with the most associated TCRs seen for DRB1 alleles and the fewest for HLA-C alleles. The classifier was reported to diagnose cytomegalovirus status with high specificity and sensitivity in both the original and validation cohorts. While some public TCRs were present in many individuals, most TCR sequences turned up only very rarely across donors. In vitro tests confirmed that three of the cytomegalovirus-associated TCR beta chains recognize cytomegalovirus antigens. CMV serostatus was the only immune exposure information available for the cohort. In a later genetic analysis, fewer N-insertions in productive TCRs were reported among donors in an Asian-associated ancestry cluster than the roughly 710-donor mean. Because HLA typing was unavailable for some donors at each locus, only the typed subset was used in association tests. The 87-base-pair reads could not distinguish some IMGT-functional V segments, including TRBV6-2 and TRBV6-3, so those segments were excluded. Only TCR beta chains were sequenced in this cohort, and the absence of alpha or paired-chain data limited detectable features. Correlated functional status among segregating V segments might reflect linkage disequilibrium, but an unknown experimental factor could not be ruled out. A later genetic analysis associated a missense DCLRE1C variant with V-gene and J-gene trimming of TCR beta chains, and an independent cohort replicated the association. Assigning TCR associations to individual alleles was difficult when HLA alleles, especially DR and DQ, strongly co-occurred. A group of highly shared sequence variants was considered likely to be a technical artifact of the sequencing pipeline. In a later analysis, several top co-occurrence clusters were reported to appear linked to parvovirus B19, influenza, CMV and Epstein-Barr virus. Broadly in line with IMGT annotations, most TCR beta V segments showed up in productive rearrangements about 87% or about 30% of the time in an earlier analysis of approximately 640 of the donors. Presence/absence analyses assumed roughly uniform sequencing depth across donors, an assumption that may not hold. According to the authors, the approach could potentially be generalized to other disease states and immunological phenotypes. A further reported finding was that TCR beta sequences accurately predicted the HLA-A and HLA-B alleles for most subjects in the first cohort. In a later analysis, most CMV-associated TCR beta chains were found to appear HLA-restricted, with HLA associations seemingly driven largely by CMV exposure. Compared with equally common non-associated chains, HLA-associated TCR beta chains in a later analysis were more clonally expanded and had lower generation probabilities. Specific HLA alleles were associated with 15,000 to 20,000 TCR beta sequences at a false discovery rate of 0.05 in a later analysis. Because counts were too low, about 15 rarely observed V segments, including chromosome 9 orphons, were left out of the earlier analysis of approximately 500 of the donors. A total of 150 to 200 TCR beta chains were listed by the study as associated with cytomegalovirus.

V sheds 4 bases and J sheds 6 bases, leaving 16 bases between their ends. Per the germline V gene (reference sequence), SGHAT is the CDR1 and FQDESV is the CDR2. The CDR3, cysteine through phenylalanine, is 14 amino acids long. Only the CDR3 region is kept as DNA, spanning 42 bases read in frame from base 1. The sequenced sample consisted of PBMCs. This sequence originates from a woman in her late teens or twenties in good health and CMV-seronegative. Recombination linked TRBV11-1 to TRBJ2-7, with TRBD1 tentatively as D gene (7 bases match). The DNA sequence reads TGTGCCAGCAGCTCCAGACAGGGAGGAGGCGAGCAGTACTTC. It specifies CASSSRQGGGEQYF.